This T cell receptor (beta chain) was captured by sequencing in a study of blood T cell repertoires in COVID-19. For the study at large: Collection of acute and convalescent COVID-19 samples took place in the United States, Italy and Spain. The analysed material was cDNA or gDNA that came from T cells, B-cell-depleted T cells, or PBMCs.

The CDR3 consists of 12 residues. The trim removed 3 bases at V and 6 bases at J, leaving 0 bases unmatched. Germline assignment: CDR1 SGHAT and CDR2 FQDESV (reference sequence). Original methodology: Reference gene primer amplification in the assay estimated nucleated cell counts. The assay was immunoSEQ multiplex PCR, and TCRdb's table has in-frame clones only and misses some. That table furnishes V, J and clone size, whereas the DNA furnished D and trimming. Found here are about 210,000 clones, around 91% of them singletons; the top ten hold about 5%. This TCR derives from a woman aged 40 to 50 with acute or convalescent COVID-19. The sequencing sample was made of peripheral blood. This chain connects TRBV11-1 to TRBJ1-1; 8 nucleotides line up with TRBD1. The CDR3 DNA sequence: TGTGCCAGCAGCTTGGACAGGGCTGAAGCTTTCTTT. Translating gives CASSLDRAEAFF.